This T cell receptor (beta chain) was obtained from a study of OX40 agonist ivuxolimab in advanced cancers. Broadly, across the study: Ivuxolimab was a fully human IgG2 agonistic monoclonal antibody targeting the costimulatory receptor OX40 (CD134). Intravenous ivuxolimab was administered to patients every 2 weeks at six dose levels: 0.01, 0.1, 0.3, 1.5, 3 and 10 mg/kg. Of the 50 to 55 patients in dose escalation, approximately 20 had hepatocellular carcinoma, some 15 had melanoma, 9 had renal cell carcinoma and 9 had head and neck cancer. The dose-escalation cohort was approximately 83% male with a mean age of around 62 years, ranging from about 23 to 85. Patients were allowed to have had prior anti-PD-1, anti-PD-L1 or anti-CTLA-4 therapy, and around two fifths of the dose-escalation patients had been treated with checkpoint inhibitors. Partial responses occurred in three dose-escalation patients, of whom one had hepatocellular carcinoma and two had cutaneous melanoma. The point of sequencing TCRbeta in the periphery was to test whether ivuxolimab changed TCR sequence diversity and drove clonal T-cell expansion. The paper reports the monotherapy dose-escalation portion (N of about 52 patients) of the phase I ivuxolimab trial.

CDR3 length: 15 amino acids, cysteine to phenylalanine. Just the 45-base CDR3 DNA is kept, in frame starting at base 1. V and J are trimmed by 3 bases and 6 bases, and the gene matches miss 6 bases of the junction. According to the germline V gene, CDR1 reads MDHEN and CDR2 reads SYDVKM. For sequencing of the TCRbeta CDR3 region, genomic DNA was extracted from the sorted cells. The immunoSEQ Assay was used for sequencing of TCRbeta CDR3 regions. Here the immuneACCESS table is served through TCRdb, limited to in-frame sequences with V and J called. Missing clones are a known gap in these copies; in checked studies unresolved V genes cover under half, and the rest lacks a known reason. The sample contains 45,000 to 60,000 clones, 80% to 95% of them found a single time. The ten most abundant clones make up roughly an eighth of the sample. The trial excluded patients who had a history of autoimmune disease or were on systemic immunosuppression. Peripheral blood for TCR sequencing was drawn from every dose cohort at baseline, at cycle 4 day 1 and at cycle 7 day 1. The samples were drawn from a first-in-human, open-label, multicenter phase I dose-escalation trial of ivuxolimab. The trial enrolled adults with locally advanced or metastatic head and neck squamous cell, hepatocellular, melanoma or renal cell carcinoma. Before TCR sequencing, CD4+ T cells and CD8+ T cells from peripheral blood were sorted into separate populations.

Beyond this particular receptor, the publication reports: After ivuxolimab, CD8+ T cells had more expanded clones than CD4+ T cells on average. In the 0.1-3.0 mg/kg groups, partial responders were among the patients with the lowest normalized peripheral clonal expansion, particularly in CD8+ T cells. Low levels of normalized T-cell clonal expansion were also seen in some patients who did not respond. The antigen specificity of the peripheral T cells that underwent clonal expansion was not determined. At doses from 0.1 to 3.0 mg/kg, clonal expansion was seen in both CD4+ and CD8+ blood T cells between baseline and week 6.

About this clone itself: The clone's antigen remains unknown. No base-level quality is on record; no much larger clone is a single base apart.

The specimen was CD4+ or CD8+ T cells sorted from blood, collected in a trial of the OX40 agonist ivuxolimab. This TCR came from an adult with an advanced solid tumor such as melanoma, head and neck, liver or kidney cancer. The V and J genes are TRBV28 and TRBJ1-4, with TRBD1 matching 8 junction bases. The CDR3 protein is CASSLAQGADEKLFF. At the DNA level, the sequence is TGTGCCAGCAGTTTGGCTCAGGGGGCGGATGAAAAACTGTTTTTT.